This entry describes one T cell receptor beta chain. This clonotype was seen only a few times. Its antigen specificity is not known. The input lacks base qualities; no much larger clone sits a single base away. The sample originates from a study of Graves' ophthalmopathy and Graves' hyperthyroidism listed by TCRdb under 2018. Context from the whole study: Peripheral blood samples were taken at the time of initial diagnosis, before any treatment was given. For independent validation, a separate cohort was made up of 18 hyperthyroidism patients plus 17 patients who later progressed from hyperthyroidism to ophthalmopathy. To explore V-J signatures that distinguish ophthalmopathy from hyperthyroidism, a discovery set of roughly 98 patients was enrolled, made up of under 50 with ophthalmopathy and around 60 with stable hyperthyroidism. The study used TCR beta repertoire signatures to distinguish Graves' ophthalmopathy from Graves' hyperthyroidism and to predict progression to ophthalmopathy. Following sample collection, hyperthyroidism patients were given methimazole at a starting dose of 30 mg daily, and ophthalmopathy patients were given high-dose intravenous methylprednisolone. In total, approximately 130 blood samples were TCR-sequenced: around 42 ophthalmopathy, some 75 hyperthyroidism and some 17 hyperthyroidism-to-ophthalmopathy patients. In more than five hyperthyroidism patients, the T-cell repertoires found in thyroid tissue were compared with those found in blood. The full study reports these points: Most expanded thyroid clonotypes with frequency above 0.001 were also detected in blood, suggesting blood repertoires may reflect the thyroid immune response. In validation, the model predicted ophthalmopathy progression with about 71% sensitivity and 72.22% specificity; more than ten predicted patients were CT-confirmed with GO in a median of 6.5 months. Ophthalmopathy was separated from stable hyperthyroidism by the 13-signature model with 87.88% sensitivity and around 81% specificity in cross-validation and with 80%/75% in the test set. No statistical method was used to predetermine the sample size, and group allocation was not hidden from the investigators.

For repertoire sequencing, the TCR beta CDR3 regions were amplified from RNA transcripts. The first round was an RT-PCR using HTBI primers with the Qiagen OneStep RT-PCR kit, and this first round was followed by a second-round multiplex PCR, then size selection and purification. The libraries underwent paired-end sequencing with 100 bp reads on an Illumina HiSeq2000. The original methods were these. SOAPnuke was used to process the reads, removing any read that contained adapters or uncalled bases, had a mean Phred below 15, or lacked an exact match to the constant primer or identifier. COPE v1.2.5 was used to merge high-quality paired reads. Unique nucleotide sequences were defined as clonotypes and aligned to IMGT TRB V, D and J references using MiTCR v1.1. The analysis was limited to V-J combinations with a frequency above 0.0001, which together covered 98% to 99.2% of repertoires. A TCR clonal expansion and chaos score per V-J combination was defined as the ratio of F50 clonal expansion to chaos observed in the TCRdist matrix. Welch's t-statistics and random forest were used to reduce the features to 10 to 15 V-J combinations, which were then used as input to a naive Bayes classifier. The similarity between thyroid and blood repertoires was quantified using the Morisita-Horn index. TCRdb reanalyzed the raw reads on its own, using fastp at Q25 for trimming and MiXCR for clone calling, and kept in-frame beta chains. Rows with a matching CDR3 protein are joined into one entry that keeps the most common DNA and genes. The V and J calls and clone size come from TCRdb's table, not from the authors' own analysis. This sample holds 600,000 to 950,000 distinct CDR3 sequences; approximately 40% were observed only once. The ten largest clonotypes hold approximately 43% of the sample.

Ophthalmopathy patients had moderately to severely active disease, Clinical Activity Score of at least 3, NOSPECS grade of at least 4, and disease duration under 3 months. Patients with other autoimmune diseases, uncontrolled infections, pregnancy or lactation were excluded from the study. Clinical symptoms, serum thyroxine, TRAb, thyroid ultrasound and orbital computed tomography formed the basis of the diagnosis. Using Ficoll-Paque density gradient centrifugation, PBMCs were isolated from about 9.2 ml of fresh peripheral blood. Total RNA was extracted using Trizol reagent, and RNA quality was checked on an Agilent 2100 Bioanalyzer. The germline V gene (reference sequence) yields MNHNY for CDR1 and SVGAGI for CDR2. CDR3 length: 14 amino acids, cysteine to phenylalanine. The only DNA kept is the CDR3, 42 bases in frame from the first base. A distance of 10 bases separates the germline ends of V and J, which lose 0 bases and 8 bases respectively.

This receptor was identified in an adult man with Graves' ophthalmopathy. In this chain, TRBV6-6 is recombined with TRBJ1-4; too little of a D gene remains to name it. The specimen sequenced was peripheral blood. The bases are TGTGCCAGCAGTTACTCTGTCCTTAGGGAAAAACTGTTTTTT. Its amino acids are CASSYSVLREKLFF.